These T cell receptor beta chains were read from a single sample in a study of blood T cell repertoires in COVID-19. Some clones are missing from TCRdb's copy, which holds only in-frame ones; the method was immunoSEQ multiplex PCR. The sample carries roughly 230,000 clones, approximately 91% recorded once. The sequenced sample was peripheral blood. These receptors came from a human donor in a cohort sampled during active COVID-19. Each CDR3 is given with its conserved first and last residue. A D gene is named only where the DNA matches it firmly. Clone sizes are given selectively: once, few, many, or a class where the clone is expanded.

TGTGCCAGCAGTTTATCGAATAGGCCGGGACAGGGATACGAGCAGTACTTC	CASSLSNRPGQGYEQYF	TRBD1	TRBV28	TRBJ2-7	-
TGTGCCAGCAGTCGGACAGAATATGGCTACACCTTC	CASSRTEYGYTF	-	TRBV6-2/TRBV6-3	TRBJ1-2	-
TGTGCCAGCAGCGTGGGACAGTCTGGAAACACCATATATTTT	CASSVGQSGNTIYF	TRBD1	TRBV11-2	TRBJ1-3	-
TGTGCCAGCAAAATACGGGGGGGGACGCAGGATACGCAGTATTTT	CASKIRGGTQDTQYF	TRBD2	TRBV6-6	TRBJ2-3	-
TGCGCCAGCAGCGGCGGGACGGGGAGCTACGAGCAGTACTTC	CASSGGTGSYEQYF	-	TRBV5-1	TRBJ2-7	-
TGCGCCAGCAGCTCCCTAGCGGGAGGACCCTACAATGAGCAGTTCTTC	CASSSLAGGPYNEQFF	TRBD2	TRBV4-3	TRBJ2-1	-
TGTGCCAGCAGTTTAACCCCTACTGGGGCCAACGTCCTGACTTTC	CASSLTPTGANVLTF	-	TRBV27	TRBJ2-6	-
TGTGCCATCGCCCCTGCAGACAGGGCCTACAATGAGCAGTTCTTC	CAIAPADRAYNEQFF	TRBD1	TRBV27	TRBJ2-1	-
TGTGCCTTTACGAACGGGGTCACGGGGGTCTACGAGCAGTACTTC	CAFTNGVTGVYEQYF	-	TRBV30	TRBJ2-7	-
TGTGCCTGGAGTGTAGGGGGGGCCTCCTATAATTCACCCCTCCACTTT	CAWSVGGASYNSPLHF	-	TRBV30	TRBJ1-6	-
TGCAGCGTTGAAGGCGCCGAAACCAACAATGAGCAGTTCTTC	CSVEGAETNNEQFF	-	TRBV29-1	TRBJ2-1	-
TGTGCCTGGAGTTCCGAGAGCTCCTATAATTCACCCCTCCACTTT	CAWSSESSYNSPLHF	-	TRBV30	TRBJ1-6	-
TGTGCCAGCAGTGACTCGGGTAGTCCGGGACTCTACAATGAGCAGTTCTTC	CASSDSGSPGLYNEQFF	-	TRBV6-4	TRBJ2-1	-
TGCGCCAGCAGCTTGAGACAGGGAAGGGCTGAGCAGTACTTC	CASSLRQGRAEQYF	TRBD1	TRBV5-1	TRBJ2-7	-
TGTGCCAGCAGTTACGACACCAGGGGCAACACCATATATTTT	CASSYDTRGNTIYF	-	TRBV6-5	TRBJ1-3	once
TGTGCCAGCAGCTCTCCGGGACAGTCCGCTAATGAAAAACTGTTTTTT	CASSSPGQSANEKLFF	TRBD1	TRBV7-9	TRBJ1-4	-
TGTGCCAGCAGCTTGGCGGGGACAGGGGCTGAAAAACTGTTTTTT	CASSLAGTGAEKLFF	TRBD1	TRBV5-6	TRBJ1-4	-
TGTGCCAGCAGCCCTACTGGGCGGGGGAGCTACTACGAGCAGTACTTC	CASSPTGRGSYYEQYF	TRBD2	TRBV5-6	TRBJ2-7	-
TGCGCCAGCAGCCAAGAATATGGCTCAAGCTCCTACGAGCAGTACTTC	CASSQEYGSSSYEQYF	-	TRBV4-3	TRBJ2-7	-
TGTGCCAGTAGCCTGGGACAGCAAAATCTTTACGAGCAGTACTTC	CASSLGQQNLYEQYF	TRBD1	TRBV19	TRBJ2-7	-
TGTGCCAGTAGTGGAGGTCCGGGACTAGCGGGAGAGATAGATACGCAGTATTTT	CASSGGPGLAGEIDTQYF	TRBD2	TRBV19	TRBJ2-3	-
TGTGCCAGTAGTGTTAGCGGTAGCTCCTACGAGCAGTACTTC	CASSVSGSSYEQYF	-	TRBV19	TRBJ2-7	-
TGTGCCACCAGTGATTCCGGGACAGGCCTACCCAGGGGCTACACCTTC	CATSDSGTGLPRGYTF	TRBD1	TRBV24-1	TRBJ1-2	-
TGTGCCAGCAGTGTGGGGGGGGTTGGCTACACCTTC	CASSVGGVGYTF	-	TRBV25-1	TRBJ1-2	-
TGTGCCAGCAGCCCCATCTTGTCGGGGAGCACTGAAGCTTTCTTT	CASSPILSGSTEAFF	-	TRBV14	TRBJ1-1	-
TGTGCCAGCTCACCCCTCCGAACGGGACAGGGTAACCCCCACGATAGCTACACCTTC	CASSPLRTGQGNPHDSYTF	TRBD1	TRBV18	TRBJ1-2	-
TGTGCCAGCAGCTTGAGTCCCGCGGGGGGTGCTTTCTTT	CASSLSPAGGAFF	-	TRBV7-2	TRBJ1-1	-
TGTGCCTGGAGTGGACAGGGTAGCCAGCCCCAGCATTTT	CAWSGQGSQPQHF	TRBD1	TRBV30	TRBJ1-5	-
TGCGCCAGCAGCTCGACTAGCGGGGGGGTAGATGAGCAGTTCTTC	CASSSTSGGVDEQFF	TRBD2	TRBV5-1	TRBJ2-1	-
TGTGCCAGCAGTTACGACAGAACGACAGAGACCCAGTACTTC	CASSYDRTTETQYF	-	TRBV6-5	TRBJ2-5	-
TGTGCCAGCGAGGCGGGGGTAACTGAAGCTTTCTTT	CASEAGVTEAFF	-	TRBV6-5	TRBJ1-1	-
TGTGCCAGCTCACCCCCCGTCACAGATACGCAGTATTTT	CASSPPVTDTQYF	-	TRBV18	TRBJ2-3	-
TGTGCCAGCAGTGGGACAGGGTCTCAGCCCCAGCATTTT	CASSGTGSQPQHF	TRBD1	TRBV6-6	TRBJ1-5	-
TGTGCCAGTAGACTATCTGGACAGGGTGGAGACACCGGGGAGCTGTTTTTT	CASRLSGQGGDTGELFF	TRBD1	TRBV19	TRBJ2-2	-
TGTGCCAGCAGCGCCGGGACTAGCGAATACAATGAGCAGTTCTTC	CASSAGTSEYNEQFF	TRBD2	TRBV2	TRBJ2-1	-
TGTGCCAGCAGCACTCGCGACAGGCGCTCTGGAAACACCATATATTTT	CASSTRDRRSGNTIYF	-	TRBV3-1/TRBV3-2	TRBJ1-3	-
TGCAGCGTTGAAAGGGGTCAGTCCACCGGGGAGCTGTTTTTT	CSVERGQSTGELFF	-	TRBV29-1	TRBJ2-2	-
TGTGCCAGTACGAACGGGTACGAGCAGTACTTC	CASTNGYEQYF	-	TRBV27	TRBJ2-7	-
TGTGCCAGCAGCCCCTTAGGGGAAGATCAGCCCCAGCATTTT	CASSPLGEDQPQHF	-	TRBV7-9	TRBJ1-5	-
TGTGCCAGCAGTTACTCTCCAGGGCTAGGCTCTGAGACCCAGTACTTC	CASSYSPGLGSETQYF	-	TRBV6-5	TRBJ2-5	-
TGTGCCAGCAGTTACGCATCGGGACAGCCGAACACTGAAGCTTTCTTT	CASSYASGQPNTEAFF	TRBD1	TRBV6-5	TRBJ1-1	-
TGTGCCATCAGTGGATTTGGGCCCTCTGATCGCGAGCAGTACTTC	CAISGFGPSDREQYF	-	TRBV10-3	TRBJ2-7	-
TGTGCCAGCAGCTTAGCAGGGAGGAATAATTCACCCCTCCACTTT	CASSLAGRNNSPLHF	-	TRBV7-2	TRBJ1-6	once
TGTGCCAGCAGCCGACGCGGGGGACTAGCGGGGGGGCGTCGCACAGATACGCAGTATTTT	CASSRRGGLAGGRRTDTQYF	TRBD2	TRBV3-1/TRBV3-2	TRBJ2-3	-
TGTGCCAGCAGCTGGACTAGCGGGGGGGACTACGAGCAGTACTTC	CASSWTSGGDYEQYF	TRBD2	TRBV7-2	TRBJ2-7	-
TGTGCCAGCAGCAAACAGGGGGGGCAGCCCCAGCATTTT	CASSKQGGQPQHF	TRBD1	TRBV7-9	TRBJ1-5	-
TGTGCCAGCAGTAGCCCCGAACTAGCCAAAAACATTCAGTACTTC	CASSSPELAKNIQYF	-	TRBV27	TRBJ2-4	-
TGTGCCAGCAGTCCCGGGGGACAGGGTGATTTTCAGCCCCAGCATTTT	CASSPGGQGDFQPQHF	TRBD1	TRBV28	TRBJ1-5	-
TGTGCCAGCAGTTACCGCCGCAGGGTCGGGTACACTGAAGCTTTCTTT	CASSYRRRVGYTEAFF	-	TRBV6-6	TRBJ1-1	-
TGCGCCAGCAGCTCGGGACAGAATAGCGAGCAGTACTTC	CASSSGQNSEQYF	TRBD1	TRBV5-1	TRBJ2-7	-
TGTGCCAGCAGCATGGATTCTCCGGGAACCCCCTACAATGAGCAGTTCTTC	CASSMDSPGTPYNEQFF	-	TRBV7-3	TRBJ2-1	-
TGCAGCGTTGCATTGACAGTAAGTGAAAAACTGTTTTTT	CSVALTVSEKLFF	-	TRBV29-1	TRBJ1-4	-
TGTGCCAGCAGCGCACAAGCGGGAGGGCAAAACAATGAGCAGTTCTTC	CASSAQAGGQNNEQFF	TRBD2	TRBV7-3	TRBJ2-1	-
TGTGCCAGCAGTACAGGGTATCAGCCCCAGCATTTT	CASSTGYQPQHF	-	TRBV6-5	TRBJ1-5	-
TGTGCCAGCAGCTTAGCGGGTGTTTACTACAATGAGCAGTTCTTC	CASSLAGVYYNEQFF	-	TRBV11-3	TRBJ2-1	few
TGTGCCTGGAGTGACCCAGGGGTCAGGGAGTCCTATGGCTACACCTTC	CAWSDPGVRESYGYTF	-	TRBV30	TRBJ1-2	-